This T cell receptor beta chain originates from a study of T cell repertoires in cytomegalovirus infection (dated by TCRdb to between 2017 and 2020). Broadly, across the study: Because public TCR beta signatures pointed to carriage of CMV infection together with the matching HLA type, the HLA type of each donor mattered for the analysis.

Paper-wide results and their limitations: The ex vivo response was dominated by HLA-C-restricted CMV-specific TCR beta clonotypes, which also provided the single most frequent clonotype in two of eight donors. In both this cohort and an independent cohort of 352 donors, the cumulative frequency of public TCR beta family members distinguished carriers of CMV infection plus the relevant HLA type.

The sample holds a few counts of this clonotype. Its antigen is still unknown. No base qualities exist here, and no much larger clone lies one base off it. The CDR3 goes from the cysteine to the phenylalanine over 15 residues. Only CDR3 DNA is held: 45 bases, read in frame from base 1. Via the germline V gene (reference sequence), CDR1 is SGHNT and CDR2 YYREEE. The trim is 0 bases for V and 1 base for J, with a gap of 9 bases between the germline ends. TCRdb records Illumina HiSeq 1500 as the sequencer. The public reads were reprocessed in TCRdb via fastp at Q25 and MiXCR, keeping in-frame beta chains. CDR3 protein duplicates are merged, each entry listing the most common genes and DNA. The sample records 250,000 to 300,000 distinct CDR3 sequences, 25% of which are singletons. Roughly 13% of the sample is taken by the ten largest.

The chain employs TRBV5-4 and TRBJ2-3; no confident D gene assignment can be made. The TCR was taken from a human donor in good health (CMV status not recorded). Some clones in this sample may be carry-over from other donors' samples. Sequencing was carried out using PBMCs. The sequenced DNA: TGTGCCAGCAGCTTGGCGGATCGCCGCACAGATACGCAGTATTTT. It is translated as CASSLADRRTDTQYF.